This is a list of T cell receptor beta chains from one sample in a study of beta chain features in type 1 diabetes. Method: immunoSEQ multiplex PCR; TCRdb's copy keeps in-frame clones and lacks some. The sample holds fewer than 350,000 clones, 7.5% to 9.5% seen once. Material for sequencing was central memory CD4+ T cells from blood. The origin of the receptors is a woman aged 18-29 years in good health. CDR3s include the opening cysteine and the closing phenylalanine or tryptophan. Fields, in order: CDR3 protein, CDR3 DNA, V gene, clone size, J gene, D gene. D genes are given only for firm matches. The size field is filled for only some rows; it gives once, few, many or a size class.

cdr3_aa: CASRRADTQYF
cdr3_nt: TGTGCCAGTAGACGAGCAGATACGCAGTATTTT
v_call: TRBV19
clone_size: NA
j_call: TRBJ2-3
d_call: NA

cdr3_aa: CASTRGTRVETQYF
cdr3_nt: TGTGCCAGCACTCGGGGGACAAGGGTGGAGACCCAGTACTTC
v_call: TRBV2
clone_size: few
j_call: TRBJ2-5
d_call: NA

cdr3_aa: CAISDGKNIQYF
cdr3_nt: TGTGCCATCAGTGACGGAAAAAACATTCAGTACTTC
v_call: TRBV10-3
clone_size: many
j_call: TRBJ2-4
d_call: NA

cdr3_aa: CASSLEPNNEQFF
cdr3_nt: TGTGCCAGCAGCTTAGAACCAAATAATGAGCAGTTCTTC
v_call: TRBV7-2
clone_size: NA
j_call: TRBJ2-1
d_call: NA

cdr3_aa: CASTRGTSGGPQETQYF
cdr3_nt: TGTGCCAGCACCCGAGGGACTAGCGGGGGGCCCCAAGAGACCCAGTACTTC
v_call: TRBV7-9
clone_size: NA
j_call: TRBJ2-5
d_call: TRBD2

cdr3_aa: CASSTGGAPGETQYF
cdr3_nt: TGCGCCAGCAGCACCGGCGGGGCCCCGGGGGAGACCCAGTACTTC
v_call: TRBV5-1
clone_size: NA
j_call: TRBJ2-5
d_call: NA

cdr3_aa: CASSERHGRGEYEQYF
cdr3_nt: TGTGCCAGCAGTGAACGTCATGGCAGGGGGGAGTACGAGCAGTACTTC
v_call: TRBV6-1
clone_size: few
j_call: TRBJ2-7
d_call: NA

cdr3_aa: CASSRELGVNTEAFF
cdr3_nt: TGCGCCAGCAGTCGAGAGCTGGGAGTGAACACTGAAGCTTTCTTT
v_call: TRBV23-1
clone_size: many
j_call: TRBJ1-1
d_call: NA

cdr3_aa: CASSPRTPEQFF
cdr3_nt: TGTGCCAGCAGCCCCCGGACTCCCGAGCAGTTCTTC
v_call: TRBV6-5
clone_size: NA
j_call: TRBJ2-1
d_call: NA

cdr3_aa: CASSVGGYTDTQYF
cdr3_nt: TGTGCCAGCAGCGTGGGAGGGTACACAGATACGCAGTATTTT
v_call: TRBV9
clone_size: few
j_call: TRBJ2-3
d_call: TRBD2

cdr3_aa: CASSSRAFF
cdr3_nt: TGTGCCAGCAGCTCAAGAGCTTTCTTT
v_call: TRBV7-9
clone_size: few
j_call: TRBJ1-1
d_call: NA